These 28 T cell receptor beta chains were sequenced from one sample in a study of OX40 agonist ivuxolimab in advanced cancers. Sequencing used immunoSEQ multiplex PCR; TCRdb keeps in-frame clones, though not all of them. The table includes 9,500 to 12,000 clones, 75% to 85% detected once. The sample in question was CD4+ or CD8+ T cells sorted from blood, obtained in a trial of the OX40 agonist ivuxolimab. These receptors were taken from an adult with an advanced solid tumor such as melanoma, head and neck, liver or kidney cancer.

The J gene is TRBJ2-1, the V gene TRBV11-2; maybe TRBD1 (5 bases). Germline assignment: CDR1 SGHAT and CDR2 FQNNGV. The V gene lost 1 base and the J gene lost 6 bases, with 10 bases spanning the gap. The CDR3 spans 14 residues. DNA of the CDR3: TGTGCCAGCAGCTTAGGGGCTGGGGCCAATGAGCAGTTCTTC. It specifies CASSLGAGANEQFF.

V and J are TRBV6-1 and TRBJ2-7; D unresolved. With 7 bases removed from V and 1 base from J, the gap between germline ends came to 14 bases. CDR1 is MNHNS, CDR2 SASEGT, per germline. The CDR3 totals 14 residues. The CDR3: CASTPLGRSYEQYF. The CDR3 DNA reads as TGTGCCAGCACCCCTTTAGGACGTTCCTACGAGCAGTACTTC.

As for this clone: The junction departs from the called germline gene at one end, perhaps through a read error. Other DNA sequences within the sample encode an identical CDR3. V usage is TRBV2 and J usage is TRBJ1-5; D is unclear. Germline CDR1 SNHLY, CDR2 FYNNEI. The CDR3 has 14 amino acids. The chain's CDR3 is CASSGRYGNQPQHF. CDR3 DNA sequence: TGTGCCAGCAGTGGGAGGTACGGCAATCAACCCCAGCATTTT. Filled out from reference TRBV2 and TRBJ1-5, the complete variable domain reads EPEVTQTPSHQVTQMGQEVILRCVPISNHLYFYWYRQILGQKVEFLVSFYNNEISEKSEIFDDQFSVERPDGSNFTLKIRSTKLEDSAMYFCASSGRYGNQPQHFGDGTRLSIL.

The CDR3 region has the DNA TGTGCCAGCAGCCCCTGGGGGGAGGAGAACGAGCAGTACTTC. The encoded protein is CASSPWGEENEQYF. V usage is TRBV9 and J usage is TRBJ2-7; D possibly corresponds to TRBD2 (6 bases). The germline CDR1 and CDR2 sequences are SGDLS and YYNGEE. The V gene lost 4 bases and the J gene lost 5 bases, with 16 bases spanning the gap. The CDR3 spans 14 residues.

This chain uses TRBV11-2 with TRBJ2-7, with 9 bases fitting TRBD1. V trimming: 5 bases; J trimming: 6 bases; junction bases outside the gene matches: 8. The germline gives CDR1 SGHAT, CDR2 FQNNGV. The CDR3 has 14 amino acids. The CDR3 DNA sequence: TGTGCCAGCAGCACCGGGACAGGGCTAACCGAGCAGTACTTC. This codes for CASSTGTGLTEQYF.

This sequence joins TRBV9 and TRBJ1-1; D gene uncertain. CDR1 is SGDLS and CDR2 is YYNGEE in the germline V gene. This CDR3 is built from 14 residues. Between the trimmed V and J ends, which lost 0 bases and 4 bases, there was a span of 10 bases. CDR3 nucleotide sequence: TGTGCCAGCAGCGTAGCCCAGGCGGGCACTGAAGCTTTCTTT. Residues: CASSVAQAGTEAFF.

The chain couples TRBV2 to TRBJ2-7; 14 nucleotides line up with TRBD2. The germline gives CDR1 SNHLY, CDR2 FYNNEI. The CDR3 is 17 residues long. Trimming cost V 6 bases and J 0 bases; bases outside gene matches: 7. In DNA form, the CDR3 reads TGTGCCAGCAGGGTTGGACTAGCGGGGGGCCTCTCCTACGAGCAGTACTTC. Translated: CASRVGLAGGLSYEQYF.

This chain joins TRBV5-1 and TRBJ2-7, with D unclear. In germline, CDR1 is SGHRS, CDR2 YFSETQ. Trimming took off 0 bases at V and 1 base at J, with 5 bases between the two ends. The CDR3 spans 13 residues. In nucleotides, the CDR3 is TGCGCCAGCAGCTTGGACAGATCCTACGAGCAGTACTTC. It translates to CASSLDRSYEQYF. The full variable domain, rest sourced from reference TRBV5-1 and TRBJ2-7, is KAGVTQTPRYLIKTRGQQVTLSCSPISGHRSVSWYQQTPGQGLQFLFEYFSETQRNKGNFPGRFSGRQFSNSRSEMNVSTLELGDSALYLCASSLDRSYEQYFGPGTRLTVT.

The chain couples TRBV5-1 to TRBJ1-4, with a weak D call TRBD1 (5 bases). Germline V gene data show CDR1 as SGHRS and CDR2 as YFSETQ. CDR3 length: 16 residues. Between the trimmed V and J ends, which lost 0 bases and 6 bases, there was a span of 15 bases. This CDR3 reads CASSLELRQGDEKLFF. In nucleotides, the CDR3 is TGCGCCAGCAGCTTGGAATTGAGGCAGGGCGATGAAAAACTGTTTTTT.

In the case of this clone: An end of the junction does not agree with germline; a read error may underlie this. The chain joins TRBV5-4 to TRBJ1-6; D remains ambiguous. The CDR3 covers 15 residues. Looked up from germline, CDR1 is SGHNT and CDR2 is YYREEE (reference sequence). The CDR3 reads CASSQERQTNSPLHF. CDR3 nucleotides: TGCGCCAGCAGCCAAGAACGTCAAACTAATTCACCCCTCCACTTT.

V gene TRBV6-5 combines with J gene TRBJ2-7; D may match TRBD1 or TRBD2 (5 bases each). Germline CDR1 reads MNHEY; CDR2 reads SVGAGI. The CDR3 sequence is 14 residues long. V was clipped by 5 bases and J by 2 bases, with 13 bases between them. The CDR3 region is CASSVRDGTYEQYF. CDR3 sequence (DNA): TGTGCCAGCAGTGTCCGGGACGGAACCTACGAGCAGTACTTC.

The V gene is TRBV5-6, the J gene TRBJ2-1; TRBD2 aligns across 12 bases. The V gene's germline CDR1 is SGHDT and CDR2 YYEEEE. The ends lost 3 bases at V and 5 bases at J; junction bases unmatched: 15. CDR3 length: 19 residues. The CDR3 bases are TGTGCCAGCAGCTCCAGTTGGCTAGCGGGGGGGCCGTTAAACAATGAGCAGTTCTTC. Translation gives CASSSSWLAGGPLNNEQFF.

Points on this clone: Other DNA sequences within the sample encode an identical CDR3. The chain recombines TRBV28 with TRBJ2-5; TRBD2 matches 8 bases. The CDR3 sequence is 15 residues long. CDR1 is MDHEN and CDR2 is SYDVKM in the germline V gene. Trimming at V came to 8 bases and at J to 2 bases, leaving 10 bases not matched to a gene. CDR3 sequence reads: CASSSSGGYQETQYF. CDR3 DNA: TGTGCCAGCTCTTCGAGCGGGGGCTATCAAGAGACCCAGTACTTC.

J is TRBJ2-2 and V is TRBV9; 8 bases line up with TRBD2. With V trimmed by 2 bases and J by 0 bases, 6 bases remained unmatched. The CDR3 is 17 residues long. Germline-derived CDR1 and CDR2 are SGDLS and YYNGEE. The CDR3 sequence: CASSVPLLAANTGELFF. CDR3 bases: TGTGCCAGCAGCGTCCCCCTACTAGCGGCGAACACCGGGGAGCTGTTTTTT.

This chain connects TRBV6-6 to TRBJ2-7; D is possibly TRBD2 (6 bases). Per the germline V gene, CDR1 is MNHNY and CDR2 is SVGAGI (reference sequence). The CDR3 spans 13 residues. Trimming took off 4 bases at V and 5 bases at J, with 12 bases between the two ends. The CDR3 is CASSLGGADEQYF. CDR3 DNA: TGTGCCAGCAGTTTAGGAGGGGCAGACGAGCAGTACTTC.

The chain combines TRBV5-1 with TRBJ2-1; 7 bases agree with TRBD2. Germline CDR1 SGHRS, CDR2 YFSETQ. CDR3 length: 11 residues. The J segment lost 9 bases and the V segment lost 4 bases, leaving 1 base of the junction unmatched. CDR3 region: CASSGTIEQFF. CDR3 bases: TGCGCCAGCAGCGGGACTATTGAGCAGTTCTTC.

The chain uses TRBV27 and TRBJ2-7; tentatively, D is TRBD1 or TRBD2 (5 bases each). The CDR3 is 14 residues long. Trimming pared 4 bases from V and 3 bases from J, leaving 13 bases between. Germline CDR1 is MNHEY and CDR2 is SMNVEV (reference sequence). The DNA of the CDR3 is TGTGCCAGCAGTTCCGGGGACCGATACTACGAGCAGTACTTC. Its translation is CASSSGDRYYEQYF.

The chain carries TRBV4-1 and TRBJ2-7, with 8 bases matching TRBD1. V was pared by 5 bases and J by 3 bases, with 3 bases of the junction left unmatched. The CDR3 contains 13 residues. Germline V gene data show CDR1 as MGHRA and CDR2 as YSYEKL. The CDR3 loop reads CASSFGQGYEQYF. The DNA for the CDR3 is TGCGCCAGCAGCTTCGGACAGGGCTACGAGCAGTACTTC.

CDR3 region: CASSYGLIYEQYF. The DNA for the CDR3 is TGTGCCAGCAGCTATGGACTGATCTACGAGCAGTACTTC. The genes are TRBV7-6 and TRBJ2-7; tentatively, D is TRBD2 (5 bases). Trimming stripped 4 bases from V and 3 bases from J, with 10 bases between. Looked up from germline, CDR1 is SGHVS and CDR2 is FNYEAQ. The CDR3 contains 13 residues.

This chain links TRBV5-4 with TRBJ2-5; unclear D gene. This CDR3 has 13 residues. Germline values: CDR1 SGHNT, CDR2 YYREEE (reference sequence). V was pared by 4 bases and J by 5 bases, with 12 bases between. Here the CDR3 DNA reads TGTGCCAGCAGCCCCCGTGAGTCGGAGACCCAGTACTTC. Its translation is CASSPRESETQYF.

The chain recombines TRBV30 with TRBJ1-3; D is uncertain. CDR1 GTSNPN and CDR2 SVGIG come from the germline V gene (reference sequence). The CDR3 is made up of 11 amino acids. Trimming left V 4 bases short and J 0 bases short, with 1 base between. In DNA, the CDR3 is TGTGCCTGGAACTCTGGAAACACCATATATTTT. It encodes CAWNSGNTIYF.

V is TRBV4-1 and J is TRBJ1-2, with a possible D match to TRBD1 (5 bases). V dropped 0 bases and J dropped 1 base, with 15 bases sitting between them. Looked up from germline, CDR1 is MGHRA and CDR2 is YSYEKL. This CDR3 is 17 amino acids long. In DNA form, the CDR3 reads TGCGCCAGCAGCCAAGATGGGGACCGCCGGAATAACTATGGCTACACCTTC. Protein product: CASSQDGDRRNNYGYTF.

The J gene is TRBJ2-5, the V gene TRBV18; 7 nucleotides line up with TRBD2. The CDR3 loop spans 16 amino acids. Germline CDR1 is KGHSH and CDR2 is LQKENI. The J segment lost 3 bases and the V segment lost 5 bases, leaving 12 bases of the junction unmatched. The CDR3, as DNA: TGTGCCAGCTCATCCGACGAGGACGGGGGGAAAGAGACCCAGTACTTC. Translation gives CASSSDEDGGKETQYF.

CDR3: CASSEYPREQYF. CDR3 bases: TGTGCCAGCAGTGAATATCCCCGCGAGCAGTACTTC. The genes are TRBV25-1 and TRBJ2-7; the D is unclear. From germline, CDR1 is MGHDK and CDR2 SYGVNS. CDR3 length: 12 amino acids. With 0 bases removed from V and 6 bases from J, the gap between germline ends came to 6 bases.

The genes are TRBV6-4 and TRBJ2-3; 11 bases match TRBD2. Germline-derived CDR1 and CDR2 are MRHNA and SNTAGT. V shed 3 bases, J shed 1 base, and the junction held 0 bases outside the gene matches. This CDR3 region has 15 residues. The CDR3 DNA sequence: TGTGCCAGCAGTGAGACTAGCGGGGGCACAGATACGCAGTATTTT. This sequence encodes CASSETSGGTDTQYF.

A single count supports this clone. The gene calls are TRBV27 and TRBJ2-1, with unresolved D. The V gene lost 5 bases and the J gene lost 6 bases, with 11 bases spanning the gap. Germline assignment: CDR1 MNHEY and CDR2 SMNVEV (reference sequence). The CDR3 is 13 amino acids. As DNA, the CDR3 is TGTGCCAGCAGTCTCACGGCCGCCAATGAGCAGTTCTTC. This encodes CASSLTAANEQFF.

The V and J genes are TRBV6-5 and TRBJ1-6; the match to TRBD1 covers 7 bases. V trimming: 6 bases; J trimming: 7 bases; junction bases outside the gene matches: 6. The germline gives CDR1 MNHEY, CDR2 SVGAGI. CDR3 size: 14 residues. The DNA for the CDR3 is TGTGCCAGCAGGTACGGGACAGAGAATTCACCCCTCCACTTT. This gives the protein CASRYGTENSPLHF.

V gene TRBV5-4 combines with J gene TRBJ2-7; 11 bases fit TRBD2. Germline V gene data show CDR1 as SGHNT and CDR2 as YYREEE (reference sequence). This CDR3 region has 14 residues. With 0 bases clipped from V and 6 bases from J, the junction kept 2 bases outside the gene matches. CDR3 coding DNA: TGTGCCAGCAGCTTGGGTAGCGGGGGGGGCGAGCAGTACTTC. This sequence encodes CASSLGSGGGEQYF.